This TCR beta chain appears in the sequencing data of a study of cytomegalovirus exposure and HLA in healthy donors. General study findings and limits: Owing to their indistinguishability, certain V segments, notably TRBV6-2 and TRBV6-3, were excluded.

Germline V lookup: CDR1 KGHSH, CDR2 LQKENI. This CDR3 comprises 14 residues. Trimming removed 3 bases from V and 0 bases from J, with 7 bases in between. PCR was performed using 60 Vbeta and 13 Jbeta primers. Clones were sequenced by immunoSEQ multiplex PCR, and TCRdb holds only the in-frame ones, with some missing. The data show around 99,000 clones, about 80% seen once. As concerns this clone: Its specificity is unknown.

J is TRBJ2-3 and V is TRBV18; unclear D gene. The sample was PBMCs. This TCR came from a woman in her 50s in good health and CMV-seropositive. CDR3: CASSPAFSTDTQYF. The CDR3 nucleotides read TGTGCCAGCTCACCGGCCTTTAGCACAGATACGCAGTATTTT.